This TCR beta chain emerged from a study of blood T cells in healthy people across ages. Findings and caveats of the study: Both higher diversity and more naive CD4+ cells marked long-lived donors when set against aged donors. The recorded TCR beta diversity per million T cells decreased in a roughly linear manner with age.

This clonotype was seen a single time. No antigen is known for it. V lost 6 bases and J lost 2; bases outside the gene matches: 7. This CDR3 has 15 residues. Germline CDR1 reads MDHEN; CDR2 reads SYDVKM. Russia was home to the donors, healthy Caucasian individuals aged roughly 6 to 95. Primers used in a second PCR of about 6 to 11 cycles were a sample-barcoded 5' primer and a J-beta primer mix. MiXCR was run by TCRdb on the 5' RACE reads, yielding one entry per CDR3 protein. The sample includes 380,000 or so distinct CDR3 sequences, about 55% of them seen just once. Sequences were obtained from blood. V and J are TRBV28 and TRBJ1-5; 7 bases are shared with TRBD1. The TCR was taken from a man aged 55 to 70 in good health. The DNA of the CDR3 is TGTGCCAGCAGACCCGGACAGGTCGGCAATCAGCCCCAGCATTTT. It specifies CASRPGQVGNQPQHF.